These 24 T cell receptor beta chains were all obtained from the same sample, sequenced in a study of monozygotic twins with cystic fibrosis. Clones were read by immunoSEQ multiplex PCR, and TCRdb kept only the in-frame ones, dropping some. The sample lists 13,000 or so clones, 80% to 90% occurring once. Source material: blood. The receptors derive from a boy younger than 18 with cystic fibrosis.

The chain recombines TRBV5-4 with TRBJ2-1; 10 bases map to TRBD2. Trimming at V came to 3 bases and at J to 3 bases, leaving 3 bases not matched to a gene. The CDR3 spans 15 residues. Germline V gene data show CDR1 as SGHNT and CDR2 as YYREEE (reference sequence). DNA for the CDR3: TGTGCCAGCAGCTATAGCGGGAGGTTCTACAATGAGCAGTTCTTC. Residues: CASSYSGRFYNEQFF.

The chain carries TRBV5-1 and TRBJ2-5, with a possible D match to TRBD2 (6 bases). CDR1 is SGHRS and CDR2 is YFSETQ in the germline V gene. The CDR3 covers 17 residues. Trimming left V 4 bases short and J 1 base short, with 20 bases between. CDR3: CASSGTLPRGVQETQYF. For the CDR3, the DNA is TGCGCCAGCAGCGGGACCCTCCCCCGCGGGGTCCAAGAGACCCAGTACTTC. Drawing the rest from reference TRBV5-1 and TRBJ2-5, the complete variable domain is KAGVTQTPRYLIKTRGQQVTLSCSPISGHRSVSWYQQTPGQGLQFLFEYFSETQRNKGNFPGRFSGRQFSNSRSEMNVSTLELGDSALYLCASSGTLPRGVQETQYFGPGTRLLVL.

The chain combines TRBV29-1 with TRBJ1-1; 7 nucleotides agree with TRBD1. Looked up from germline, CDR1 is SQVTM and CDR2 is ANQGSEA. With V trimmed by 0 bases and J by 4 bases, 5 bases remained unmatched. The CDR3 has 14 residues. The CDR3 DNA sequence: TGCAGCGTTGAAGAAGGGACAGCTGCCACTGAAGCTTTCTTT. As protein: CSVEEGTAATEAFF.

The chain couples TRBV5-4 to TRBJ2-7, with TRBD2 matching 13 bases. The junction had 12 bases not matched to a gene; V was cut back by 0 bases and J by 0 bases. The CDR3 has 20 amino acids. CDR1 and CDR2 from the germline V gene are SGHNT and YYREEE (reference sequence). CDR3 in amino acids: CASSLARGLAGVPSSYEQYF. The CDR3 DNA sequence: TGTGCCAGCAGCTTGGCGCGAGGACTAGCGGGGGTCCCCAGCTCCTACGAGCAGTACTTC.

In this sample, this clone turned up once. This chain connects TRBV18 to TRBJ2-7; maybe TRBD2 (7 bases). V lost 4 bases, J lost 3 bases, and 16 bases lay in between. The CDR3 is 15 residues long. Germline V lookup: CDR1 KGHSH, CDR2 LQKENI. The CDR3 spells CASSLTAGANYEQYF. CDR3 nucleotides: TGTGCCAGCTCACTAACGGCGGGGGCGAACTACGAGCAGTACTTC.

The chain carries TRBV7-9 and TRBJ1-1; D call uncertain. Germline V gives CDR1 SEHNR, CDR2 FQNEAQ (reference sequence). This CDR3 region has 13 residues. The ends were cut back, 4 bases at V and 5 bases at J, with 11 bases in the middle. CDR3 in DNA: TGTGCCAGCAGCTCTTGGCGGGTGACTGAAGCTTTCTTT. Residues: CASSSWRVTEAFF.

The CDR3 loop is CASRVFGNQPQHF. CDR3 sequence (DNA): TGTGCCAGTAGGGTTTTCGGCAATCAGCCCCAGCATTTT. The V and J genes are TRBV19 and TRBJ1-5, with D uncertain. V was shortened by 6 bases and J by 2 bases, with 8 bases between the two germline ends. This CDR3 region has 13 residues. CDR1 is LNHDA, CDR2 SQIVND, per germline (reference sequence).

The chain uses TRBV7-9 and TRBJ1-2; 7 nucleotides match TRBD1. CDR3 length: 16 residues. J lost 1 base, V lost 1 base, and 6 bases had no gene match. Germline values: CDR1 SEHNR, CDR2 FQNEAQ (reference sequence). The CDR3 loop reads CASSLVGDRVNYGYTF. As DNA, the CDR3 is TGTGCCAGCAGCTTAGTTGGGGACAGAGTTAACTATGGCTACACCTTC.

The chain has TRBV28 and TRBJ2-7; D gene ambiguous. The CDR3 extends over 16 amino acids. From germline, CDR1 is MDHEN and CDR2 SYDVKM. The germline V and J ends were trimmed by 5 bases and 0 bases, with 17 bases remaining between them. The CDR3 is CASSPHLRRFSYEQYF. The DNA for the CDR3 is TGTGCCAGCAGTCCCCACCTCAGACGATTCTCCTACGAGCAGTACTTC.

The chain links TRBV10-3 to TRBJ1-1; D gene uncertain. CDR1 and CDR2 from the germline V gene are ENHRY and SYGVKD. CDR3 size: 14 residues. Trimming cost V 4 bases and J 1 base, with 10 bases left between them. Written as DNA, the CDR3 is TGTGCCATCAGTGGTGGGGTGGGGAACACTGAAGCTTTCTTT. Translated, it gives CAISGGVGNTEAFF.

The rearrangement uses TRBV18 and TRBJ2-5; D unclear. This CDR3 spans 13 amino acids. CDR1 and CDR2 (germline): KGHSH, LQKENI. Trimming took off 5 bases at V and 2 bases at J, with 9 bases between the two ends. This CDR3 reads CASSLTVQETQYF. Here the CDR3 DNA reads TGTGCCAGCTCATTAACGGTGCAAGAGACCCAGTACTTC.

V and J are TRBV14 and TRBJ2-1, with D maybe TRBD1 (6 bases). With 4 bases removed from V and 2 bases from J, the gap between germline ends came to 15 bases. This CDR3 has 16 residues. Germline CDR1 reads SGHDN; CDR2 reads FVKESK. CDR3 sequence (DNA): TGTGCCAGCAGCCCCAGGGGACACGCGACCTACAATGAGCAGTTCTTC. This translates into CASSPRGHATYNEQFF.

The CDR3 region is CASSLDGGLDYGYTF. The CDR3 DNA follows: TGCGCCAGCAGCTTGGATGGGGGGCTTGACTATGGCTACACCTTC. The rearrangement joins TRBV5-1 to TRBJ1-2, with D possibly TRBD1 on 6 matching bases. V gave up 0 bases and J gave up 3 bases, with 12 bases separating them. This CDR3 region has 15 residues. The germline CDR1 and CDR2 sequences are SGHRS and YFSETQ.

The chain carries TRBV4-2 and TRBJ2-2; 9 bases map to TRBD2. J gave up 5 bases and V 3 bases, and 13 bases lay outside the gene matches. The CDR3 has 18 amino acids. In germline, CDR1 is LGHNA, CDR2 YNFKEQ. CDR3 in amino acids: CASSQDKRRREGTGELFF. The CDR3 DNA reads TGTGCCAGCAGCCAGGACAAAAGGAGGCGGGAGGGGACCGGGGAGCTGTTTTTT.

V and J are TRBV27 and TRBJ1-3, with TRBD1 identical over 7 bases. Unmatched junction bases numbered 4, after V lost 6 bases and J lost 2 bases. Looked up from germline, CDR1 is MNHEY and CDR2 is SMNVEV (reference sequence). CDR3 length: 14 amino acids. The CDR3: CASRATGTGNTIYF. CDR3 nucleotides: TGTGCCAGCAGGGCGACAGGGACTGGAAACACCATATATTTT.

The rearrangement links TRBV20-1 to TRBJ1-2; no definite D call. CDR1 and CDR2 from the germline V gene are DFQATT and SNEGSKA (reference sequence). There are 9 residues in the CDR3. Trimming took off 3 bases at V and 7 bases at J, with 3 bases between the two ends. The CDR3: CSARGGYTF. The CDR3 nucleotides are TGCAGTGCTAGGGGTGGCTACACCTTC.

V is TRBV7-2 and J is TRBJ2-1; tentatively, D is TRBD1 (6 bases). CDR1 is SGHTA, CDR2 FQGNSA, per germline. V was trimmed by 3 bases and J by 8 bases, leaving 11 bases between them. This CDR3 contains 13 residues. Here the CDR3 reads CASSLKTGYEQFF. In DNA, the CDR3 is TGTGCCAGCAGCTTGAAGACAGGCTATGAGCAGTTCTTC.

V is TRBV18 and J is TRBJ2-3; maybe TRBD2 (5 bases). Germline V gene sequence: CDR1 KGHSH, CDR2 LQKENI. This CDR3 contains 16 residues. V lost 3 bases to trimming and J lost 3 bases, with 16 bases between them. In DNA, the CDR3 is TGTGCCAGCTCACCCACCGTTTCGGGGTTAACAGATACGCAGTATTTT. Amino acids: CASSPTVSGLTDTQYF.

The J gene is TRBJ1-2, the V gene TRBV19; D is ambiguous. This CDR3 has 14 residues. Between the trimmed V and J ends, which lost 6 bases and 5 bases, there was a span of 16 bases. The germline V gene encodes CDR1 LNHDA and CDR2 SQIVND (reference sequence). The CDR3 nucleotides read TGTGCCAGTAGGGCAGAGACCTCTGGGTATGGCTACACCTTC. It yields the protein CASRAETSGYGYTF.

The V and J genes are TRBV2 and TRBJ2-2; 7 bases agree with TRBD1. The V and J ends lost 2 bases and 0 bases, in that order; junction bases with no gene match: 3. The germline gives CDR1 SNHLY, CDR2 FYNNEI. This CDR3 has 16 amino acids. The CDR3 region is CASSEWGQSNTGELFF. The CDR3 DNA is TGTGCCAGCAGTGAATGGGGACAGTCGAACACCGGGGAGCTGTTTTTT.

The chain uses TRBV10-3 and TRBJ2-3; D may be TRBD1 (5 bases). The CDR3 totals 16 residues. The germline V and J ends were trimmed by 3 bases and 0 bases, with 13 bases remaining between them. Germline-derived CDR1 and CDR2 are ENHRY and SYGVKD. The CDR3 nucleotides are TGTGCCATCAGTGATGGGGCGTTCGGGAGCACAGATACGCAGTATTTT. Translated, it gives CAISDGAFGSTDTQYF.

The V and J genes are TRBV28 and TRBJ1-1; tentative D call: TRBD1 (5 bases). Germline assignment: CDR1 MDHEN and CDR2 SYDVKM. The CDR3 consists of 17 residues. The V end lost 4 bases, the J end lost 0 bases, and 18 bases lay between the germline ends. The CDR3 DNA sequence: TGTGCCAGCAGTTGGGCCCGGGGGGGAGGAATGAACACTGAAGCTTTCTTT. This translates into CASSWARGGGMNTEAFF.

The rearrangement uses TRBV28 and TRBJ2-7; weak D call: TRBD1 (6 bases). Trimming pared 7 bases from V and 4 bases from J, leaving 11 bases between. Germline loops: CDR1 MDHEN, CDR2 SYDVKM. This CDR3 is built from 12 residues. CDR3 nucleotide sequence: TGTGCCAGCATGGACAGAGTATACGAGCAGTACTTC. Protein product: CASMDRVYEQYF.

The V call is TRBV5-1, the J call TRBJ2-7; 7 bases fit TRBD1. The germline V gene has CDR1 SGHRS and CDR2 YFSETQ. After removal of 0 bases from V and 0 bases from J, the junction contained 6 bases not matched to a gene. The CDR3 sequence is 16 residues long. CDR3 region: CASSLAWDRYSYEQYF. The CDR3, as DNA: TGCGCCAGCAGCTTGGCCTGGGACAGATACTCCTACGAGCAGTACTTC. The variable domain in full, with the rest retrieved from reference TRBV5-1 and TRBJ2-7, is KAGVTQTPRYLIKTRGQQVTLSCSPISGHRSVSWYQQTPGQGLQFLFEYFSETQRNKGNFPGRFSGRQFSNSRSEMNVSTLELGDSALYLCASSLAWDRYSYEQYFGPGTRLTVT.